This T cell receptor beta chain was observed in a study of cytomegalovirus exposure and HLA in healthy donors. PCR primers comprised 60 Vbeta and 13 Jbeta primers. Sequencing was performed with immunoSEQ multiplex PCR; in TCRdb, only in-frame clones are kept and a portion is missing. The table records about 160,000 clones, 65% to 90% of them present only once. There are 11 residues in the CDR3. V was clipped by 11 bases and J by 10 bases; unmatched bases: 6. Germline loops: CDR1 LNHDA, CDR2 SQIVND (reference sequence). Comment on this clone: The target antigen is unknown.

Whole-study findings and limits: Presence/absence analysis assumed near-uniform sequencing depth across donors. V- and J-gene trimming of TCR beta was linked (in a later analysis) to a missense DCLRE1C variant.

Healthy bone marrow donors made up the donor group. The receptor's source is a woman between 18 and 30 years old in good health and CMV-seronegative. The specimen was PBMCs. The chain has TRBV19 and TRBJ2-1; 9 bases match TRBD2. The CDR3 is CARLAGVEQFF. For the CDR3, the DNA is TGTGCCCGATTAGCGGGAGTCGAGCAGTTCTTC.